These 4 T cell receptor beta chains originate from one sample sequenced in a study of T cells after yellow fever vaccination (dated by TCRdb to between 2018 and 2021). The library was built by means of 5' RACE. Instrument used: Illumina NovaSeq 6000. TCRdb ran its own pipeline on the public reads, namely fastp trimming at Q25 and MiXCR clone calling, and kept in-frame beta chains. One record per CDR3 amino acid sequence lists the most common genes and DNA. In this sample the table shows approximately 160,000 distinct CDR3 sequences, 9.3% of which occur a single time. The ten biggest clones cover 35% to 40% of the sample. The treatment or condition label, as the study defines it: live attenuated yellow fever vaccine strain. The sequencing here drew on CD8+ T cells sorted from PBMCs, taken 45 days after the yellow fever booster vaccination. Every receptor here comes from a man aged 18 to 30 who received the YFV17D yellow fever vaccine.

This clonotype was seen a few times. This chain joins TRBV29-1 and TRBJ1-1, with D maybe TRBD1 (6 bases). The CDR3 spans 12 residues. The V and J ends lost 7 bases and 3 bases respectively, with 12 bases between them. Germline V lookup: CDR1 SQVTM, CDR2 ANQGSEA. CDR3 coding DNA: TGCAGCGACACTAAGGGGGACACTGAAGCTTTCTTT. It is translated as CSDTKGDTEAFF.

The chain joins TRBV5-1 to TRBJ2-7; perhaps TRBD1 as D (6 bases). The germline V gene encodes CDR1 SGHRS and CDR2 YFSETQ. V was cut by 1 base and J by 2 bases, with 10 bases left in between. The CDR3 consists of 14 residues. The CDR3 protein is CASSLRGTTYEQYF. The CDR3 DNA reads TGCGCCAGCAGCTTGCGAGGGACAACCTACGAGCAGTACTTC.

CDR3 residues: CASSSSPGAVGYTF. CDR3 sequence (DNA): TGTGCCAGCAGCTCCAGTCCAGGGGCGGTCGGCTACACCTTC. The V call is TRBV3-1, the J call TRBJ1-2; a weak D match, TRBD1 (6 bases). Per the germline V gene, CDR1 is LGHDT and CDR2 is YNNKEL (reference sequence). V was shortened by 5 bases and J by 8 bases, with 18 bases between the two germline ends. CDR3 length: 14 amino acids.

The chain combines TRBV5-6 with TRBJ2-3; 8 nucleotides match TRBD2. V dropped 4 bases and J dropped 2; count of bases not matched to a gene: 12. The CDR3 length is 17 residues. Germline V lookup: CDR1 SGHDT, CDR2 YYEEEE. The CDR3 coding sequence is TGTGCCAGCAGCCCCAGGCGGGGGGCCCTATTCACAGATACGCAGTATTTT. This codes for CASSPRRGALFTDTQYF.